These 28 T cell receptor beta chains were sequenced from one sample in a study of vaccination and CD4 T cells after COVID-19. With the Oncomine TCR Beta short-read assay, DNA from cultured CD4+ T cells was sequenced. MiXCR was run by TCRdb on the PCR reads, yielding one entry per CDR3 protein. Of around 19,000 distinct CDR3 sequences detected, approximately 50% appear once; the ten largest clones hold around 10%. Their antigens remain unidentified. Described treatment: roughly ten-day PBMC culture with coronavirus spike peptide pools or control peptides (ViraFEST assay). The sample was CD4+ T cells from blood, cultured in vitro. The receptors shown here come from a human donor who had recovered from COVID-19.

The chain has TRBV7-3 and TRBJ2-1, with D tentatively TRBD1 or TRBD2 (8 bases each). Germline lookup yields CDR1 SGHTA and CDR2 FQGTGA. V was pared by 5 bases and J by 9 bases, with 17 bases between. The CDR3 sequence is 14 residues long. The CDR3: CASSRGGTGVEQFF. The DNA for the CDR3 is TGTGCCAGCAGCCGCGGGGGGACAGGAGTTGAGCAGTTCTTC.

This clonotype has more than one count but fewer than ten. The chain combines TRBV20-1 with TRBJ2-5; 8 nucleotides line up with TRBD1. Germline V CDR1 and CDR2: DFQATT, SNEGSKA (reference sequence). The V and J ends lost 0 bases and 5 bases, in that order; junction bases with no gene match: 5. The CDR3 length is 14 residues. This chain's CDR3 is CSARDRTGPETQYF. CDR3 coding DNA: TGCAGTGCTAGAGATAGGACAGGGCCTGAGACCCAGTACTTC.

This clonotype showed up just a few times. CDR3 nucleotide sequence: TGCAGTGCTGGGGGCGGGGATTCACCCCTCCACTTT. This sequence encodes CSAGGGDSPLHF. V and J are TRBV20-1 and TRBJ1-6; tentatively, D is TRBD1 (6 bases). This CDR3 has 12 residues. Between the trimmed V and J ends, which lost 5 bases and 8 bases, there was a span of 10 bases. The germline gives CDR1 DFQATT, CDR2 SNEGSKA (reference sequence).

To note about this clonotype: Germline is not matched at one junction end, which may reflect a read error. The chain couples TRBV7-2 to TRBJ1-1; no clear D gene. The CDR3 runs to 10 residues. Germline V gives CDR1 SGHTA, CDR2 FQGNSA. In nucleotides, the CDR3 is TGTGCCAGCACCTTACGTATAGGTTTCTTT. Translated, it gives CASTLRIGFF.

This clonotype was observed a few times. The rearrangement joins TRBV7-3 to TRBJ1-2; 9 bases match TRBD1. The CDR3 runs 16 residues. CDR1 and CDR2 (germline): SGHTA, FQGTGA. With V trimmed by 4 bases and J by 4 bases, 10 bases remained unmatched. CDR3 sequence (DNA): TGTGCCAGCAGCTCCGGGACAGGGCCCGGGGTCTATGGCTACACCTTC. It is translated as CASSSGTGPGVYGYTF.

A few counts support this clonotype. The chain couples TRBV30 to TRBJ1-2; D is unresolved. The germline gives CDR1 GTSNPN, CDR2 SVGIG (reference sequence). Trimming removed 2 bases from V and 8 bases from J, with 18 bases in between. CDR3 size: 14 residues. CDR3 in amino acids: CAWSPPDVKAGYTF. DNA for the CDR3: TGTGCCTGGAGTCCACCCGACGTGAAAGCAGGCTACACCTTC.

The J gene is TRBJ1-6, the V gene TRBV6-1, with D maybe TRBD1 (5 bases). V lost 4 bases, J lost 9 bases, and 16 bases lay in between. Germline values: CDR1 MNHNS, CDR2 SASEGT. This CDR3 has 15 amino acids. The CDR3 DNA sequence: TGTGCCAGCAGTGCGTACACGGGACTCGGTTCACCCCTCCACTTT. The encoded protein is CASSAYTGLGSPLHF.

This clonotype was recorded a few times. The chain employs TRBV10-3 and TRBJ1-1; 7 positions agree with TRBD1. CDR1 is ENHRY, CDR2 SYGVKD, per germline. With 2 bases clipped from V and 3 bases from J, the junction kept 3 bases outside the gene matches. This CDR3 is 14 amino acids long. In DNA form, the CDR3 reads TGTGCCATCAGTGAGGAGGGGGCGTACACTGAAGCTTTCTTT. It encodes CAISEEGAYTEAFF.

The chain carries TRBV28 and TRBJ1-1; D is unresolved. This CDR3 is built from 16 residues. Germline loops: CDR1 MDHEN, CDR2 SYDVKM. The V gene lost 7 bases and the J gene lost 0 bases, with 18 bases spanning the gap. The CDR3 DNA reads TGTGCCAGCACTTTCCTTCAGCTTGAGATGAACACTGAAGCTTTCTTT. Translating gives CASTFLQLEMNTEAFF.

This sequence joins TRBV2 and TRBJ2-1; 14 bases align to TRBD2. Germline CDR1 reads SNHLY; CDR2 reads FYNNEI. After removal of 7 bases from V and 7 bases from J, the junction contained 9 bases not matched to a gene. The CDR3 runs to 16 residues. The CDR3 loop is CASTTIGTSGGNEQFF. The CDR3 nucleotides read TGTGCCAGCACTACCATAGGGACTAGCGGGGGAAATGAGCAGTTCTTC.

J is TRBJ2-2 and V is TRBV6-1; 8 bases map to TRBD1. The CDR3 runs to 14 residues. Germline CDR1 MNHNS, CDR2 SASEGT. The V segment lost 6 bases and the J segment 4 bases; nucleotides outside the gene matches: 4. In DNA, the CDR3 is TGTGCCAGCAGGTCAGACAGGGGCACCGGGGAGCTGTTTTTT. It encodes CASRSDRGTGELFF.

The V and J genes are TRBV6-1 and TRBJ2-7; D uncertain. Trimming removed 6 bases at V and 3 bases at J, with 12 bases between. Germline lookup yields CDR1 MNHNS and CDR2 SASEGT. The CDR3 spans 13 residues. Here the CDR3 DNA reads TGTGCCAGCAGAAATCTCCCTGGCTACGAGCAGTACTTC. Protein sequence: CASRNLPGYEQYF.

A few counts support this clonotype. This chain joins TRBV2 and TRBJ2-5, with a weak D call TRBD2 (5 bases). V was shortened by 1 base and J by 5 bases, with 5 bases between the two germline ends. CDR1 is SNHLY, CDR2 FYNNEI, per germline. The CDR3 spans 12 residues. The CDR3 spells CASSEERETQYF. The CDR3 DNA sequence: TGTGCCAGCAGTGAAGAGCGGGAGACCCAGTACTTC. Drawing the rest from reference TRBV2 and TRBJ2-5, the complete variable domain is EPEVTQTPSHQVTQMGQEVILRCVPISNHLYFYWYRQILGQKVEFLVSFYNNEISEKSEIFDDQFSVERPDGSNFTLKIRSTKLEDSAMYFCASSEERETQYFGPGTRLLVL.

The J gene is TRBJ1-4, the V gene TRBV20-1; D remains unclear. CDR1 and CDR2 (germline): DFQATT, SNEGSKA (reference sequence). V was shortened by 3 bases and J by 5 bases, with 10 bases between the two germline ends. The CDR3 is 13 amino acids. The CDR3 loop is CSASLTTNEKLFF. The CDR3 DNA follows: TGCAGTGCTAGTTTGACCACGAATGAAAAACTGTTTTTT.

This clonotype was detected only a few times. The rearrangement joins TRBV27 to TRBJ2-1; 9 positions match TRBD2. This CDR3 comprises 18 residues. V trimming: 5 bases; J trimming: 9 bases; junction bases outside the gene matches: 20. CDR1 and CDR2 (germline): MNHEY, SMNVEV (reference sequence). CDR3 residues: CASSPTPPSGIEGGEQFF. The CDR3, as DNA: TGTGCCAGCAGTCCCACCCCCCCTAGCGGGATAGAAGGAGGTGAGCAGTTCTTC.

The V and J genes are TRBV7-3 and TRBJ1-1, with D possibly TRBD1 on 6 matching bases. This CDR3 has 15 amino acids. Germline V gives CDR1 SGHTA, CDR2 FQGTGA. V was shortened by 5 bases and J by 1 base, with 14 bases between the two germline ends. CDR3 DNA: TGTGCCAGCAGCCAGGCAGGGGAGGGGAACACTGAAGCTTTCTTT. Translation: CASSQAGEGNTEAFF. The full variable domain, with the rest looked up from reference TRBV7-3 and TRBJ1-1, is GAGVSQTPSNKVTEKGKYVELRCDPISGHTALYWYRQSLGQGPEFLIYFQGTGAADDSGLPNDRFFAVRPEGSVSTLKIQRTERGDSAVYLCASSQAGEGNTEAFFGQGTRLTVV.

The genes are TRBV10-1 and TRBJ2-1; 11 bases are shared with TRBD1. CDR3 length: 15 amino acids. In germline, CDR1 is WNHNN, CDR2 SYGVQD (reference sequence). The V gene end was trimmed by 3 bases and the J gene end by 7 bases; junction bases not matched to a gene: 5. The CDR3 sequence is CASSESGQGANEQFF. In DNA, the CDR3 is TGCGCCAGCAGTGAATCCGGACAGGGGGCAAATGAGCAGTTCTTC.

This clonotype was seen more than once but under ten times. The J gene is TRBJ2-7, the V gene TRBV6-5; the D is unclear. V was pared by 1 base and J by 3 bases, with 4 bases between. CDR1 is MNHEY, CDR2 SVGAGI, per germline. This CDR3 spans 12 amino acids. This CDR3 is CASSYFGYEQYF. CDR3 DNA sequence: TGTGCCAGCAGTTACTTCGGCTACGAGCAGTACTTC.

There are a few counts of this clonotype. The chain has TRBV2 and TRBJ2-7; a weak D match, TRBD1 (6 bases). Germline CDR1 and CDR2: SNHLY and FYNNEI. Deletions cut 6 bases from V and 3 bases from J, with 18 bases between. This CDR3 spans 15 amino acids. CDR3 nucleotides: TGTGCCAGCAGGCTAGGTGAAGGGGGTTACTACGAGCAGTACTTC. It specifies CASRLGEGGYYEQYF.

The genes are TRBV28 and TRBJ1-2; D might be TRBD1 (6 bases). The CDR3 is 13 amino acids. V was cut by 7 bases and J by 10 bases, with 19 bases left in between. CDR1 MDHEN and CDR2 SYDVKM come from the germline V gene. The CDR3 nucleotides read TGTGCCAGCACCTCAATCGACAGGTTTGACTACACCTTC. Residues: CASTSIDRFDYTF.

The chain links TRBV30 to TRBJ2-1, with 13 bases that match TRBD2. The CDR3 consists of 15 residues. The V segment lost 1 base and the J segment 7 bases; nucleotides outside the gene matches: 4. Germline CDR1 and CDR2: GTSNPN and SVGIG (reference sequence). The CDR3 sequence: CAWSEGLAGNNEQFF. The CDR3 coding sequence is TGTGCCTGGAGTGAGGGACTAGCGGGAAATAATGAGCAGTTCTTC.

This clonotype has only a few counts. For the CDR3, the DNA is TGTGCCAGCAGTTTCGGCGGGGGCGCGGATACGCAGTATTTT. It encodes CASSFGGGADTQYF. V usage is TRBV27 and J usage is TRBJ2-3; tentative D call: TRBD2 (7 bases). Between the trimmed V and J ends, which lost 3 bases and 6 bases, there was a span of 13 bases. The germline V gene has CDR1 MNHEY and CDR2 SMNVEV (reference sequence). The CDR3 loop spans 14 amino acids.

The genes are TRBV11-2 and TRBJ1-1; D unclear. Germline loops: CDR1 SGHAT, CDR2 FQNNGV. The CDR3 extends over 13 amino acids. Trimming cost V 3 bases and J 4 bases, with 9 bases left between them. This CDR3 reads CASSFSGPTEAFF. The CDR3 coding sequence is TGTGCCAGCAGCTTCTCAGGACCCACTGAAGCTTTCTTT.

This chain links TRBV12-5 with TRBJ2-5, with TRBD1 identical over 7 bases. Germline CDR1 and CDR2: LGHNT and FRNRAP. CDR3 length: 13 amino acids. V dropped 6 bases and J dropped 5; count of bases not matched to a gene: 6. The CDR3 is CASGPTGVETQYF. CDR3 bases: TGTGCTAGTGGGCCAACAGGGGTGGAGACCCAGTACTTC.

The chain is built from TRBV2 and TRBJ1-1, with 7 bases identical to TRBD1. CDR3 size: 13 residues. With V trimmed by 6 bases and J by 3 bases, 4 bases remained unmatched. Germline loops: CDR1 SNHLY, CDR2 FYNNEI. The chain's CDR3 is CASSTGTDTEAFF. The CDR3 DNA sequence: TGTGCCAGCAGCACCGGGACAGACACTGAAGCTTTCTTT.

The CDR3 nucleotides read TGTGCCAGCAGTTCAAGGACAGGACTGTCTAGCAATCAGCCCCAGCATTTT. Protein sequence: CASSSRTGLSSNQPQHF. The chain links TRBV12-3 or TRBV12-4 to TRBJ1-5, with 7 positions matching TRBD1. This CDR3 has 17 residues. The V segment lost 4 bases and the J segment 0 bases; nucleotides outside the gene matches: 9.

V gene TRBV6-4 combines with J gene TRBJ2-3, with D maybe TRBD1 (5 bases). The CDR3 is made up of 14 amino acids. Per the germline V gene, CDR1 is MRHNA and CDR2 is SNTAGT. The ends were cut back, 6 bases at V and 6 bases at J, with 16 bases in the middle. The DNA for the CDR3 is TGTGCCAGCAGATCTAGTGCGACAGCTGATACGCAGTATTTT. It encodes CASRSSATADTQYF.

This chain joins TRBV11-1 and TRBJ2-4, with a possible D match to TRBD2 (6 bases). The CDR3 contains 14 residues. Germline assignment: CDR1 SGHAT and CDR2 FQDESV (reference sequence). Trimming stripped 4 bases from V and 8 bases from J, with 15 bases between. CDR3: CASSSRTTRDIQYF. In DNA form, the CDR3 reads TGTGCCAGCAGCTCCCGGACTACCCGCGACATTCAGTACTTC.